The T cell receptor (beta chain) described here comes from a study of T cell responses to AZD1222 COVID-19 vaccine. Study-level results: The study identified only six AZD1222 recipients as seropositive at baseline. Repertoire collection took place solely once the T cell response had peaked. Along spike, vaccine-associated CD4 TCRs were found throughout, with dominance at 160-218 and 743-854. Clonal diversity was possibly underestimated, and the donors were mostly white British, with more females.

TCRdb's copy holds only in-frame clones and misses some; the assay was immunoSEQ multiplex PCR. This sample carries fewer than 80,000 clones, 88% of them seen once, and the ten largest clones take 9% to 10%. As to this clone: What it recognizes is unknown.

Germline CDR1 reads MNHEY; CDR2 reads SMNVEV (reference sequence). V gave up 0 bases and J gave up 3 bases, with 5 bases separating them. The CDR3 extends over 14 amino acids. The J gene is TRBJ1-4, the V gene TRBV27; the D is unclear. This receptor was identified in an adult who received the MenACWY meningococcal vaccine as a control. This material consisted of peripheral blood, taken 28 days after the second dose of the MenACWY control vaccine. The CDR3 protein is CASSLSTANEKLFF. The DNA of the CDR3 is TGTGCCAGCAGTTTATCGACTGCTAATGAAAAACTGTTTTTT.